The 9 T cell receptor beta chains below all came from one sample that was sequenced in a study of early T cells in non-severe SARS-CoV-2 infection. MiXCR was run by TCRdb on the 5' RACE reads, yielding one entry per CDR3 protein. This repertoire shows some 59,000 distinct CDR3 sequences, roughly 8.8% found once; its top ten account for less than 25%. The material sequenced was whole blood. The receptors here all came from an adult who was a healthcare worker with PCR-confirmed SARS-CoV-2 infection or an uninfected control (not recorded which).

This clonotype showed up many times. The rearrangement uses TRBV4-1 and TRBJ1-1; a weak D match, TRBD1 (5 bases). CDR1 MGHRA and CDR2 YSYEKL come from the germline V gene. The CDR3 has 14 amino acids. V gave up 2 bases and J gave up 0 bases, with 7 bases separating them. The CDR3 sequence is CASSQQGLNTEAFF. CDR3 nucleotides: TGCGCCAGCAGCCAACAGGGATTGAACACTGAAGCTTTCTTT.

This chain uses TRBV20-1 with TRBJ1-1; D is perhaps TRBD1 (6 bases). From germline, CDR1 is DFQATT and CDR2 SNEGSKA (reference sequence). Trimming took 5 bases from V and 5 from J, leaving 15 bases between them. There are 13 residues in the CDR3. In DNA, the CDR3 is TGCAGTGCTCGGAGGGGGGCCGGAACTGAAGCTTTCTTT. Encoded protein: CSARRGAGTEAFF.

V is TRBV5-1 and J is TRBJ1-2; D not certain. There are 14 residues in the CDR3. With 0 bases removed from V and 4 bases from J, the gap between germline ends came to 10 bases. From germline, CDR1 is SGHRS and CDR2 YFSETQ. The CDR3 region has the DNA TGCGCCAGCAGCTTGGAAGTGGGAAGCTATGGCTACACCTTC. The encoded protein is CASSLEVGSYGYTF.

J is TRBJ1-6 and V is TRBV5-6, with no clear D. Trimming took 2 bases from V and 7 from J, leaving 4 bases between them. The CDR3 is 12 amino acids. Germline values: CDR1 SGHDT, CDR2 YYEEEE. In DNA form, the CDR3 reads TGTGCCAGCAGCTTTACCAATTCACCCCTCCACTTT. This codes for CASSFTNSPLHF. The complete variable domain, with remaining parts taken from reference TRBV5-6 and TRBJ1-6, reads DAGVTQSPTHLIKTRGQQVTLRCSPKSGHDTVSWYQQALGQGPQFIFQYYEEEERQRGNFPDRFSGHQFPNYSSELNVNALLLGDSALYLCASSFTNSPLHFGNGTRLTVT.

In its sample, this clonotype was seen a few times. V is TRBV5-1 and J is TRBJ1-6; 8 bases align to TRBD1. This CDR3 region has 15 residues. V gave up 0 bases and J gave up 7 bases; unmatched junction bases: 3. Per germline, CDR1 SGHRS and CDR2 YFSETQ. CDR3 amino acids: CASSLGTGNNSPLHF. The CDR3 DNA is TGCGCCAGCAGCTTGGGGACAGGGAACAATTCACCCCTCCACTTT.

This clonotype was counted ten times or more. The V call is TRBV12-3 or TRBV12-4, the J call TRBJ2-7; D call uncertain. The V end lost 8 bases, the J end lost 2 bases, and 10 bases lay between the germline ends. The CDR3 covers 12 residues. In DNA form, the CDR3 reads TGTGCCAGCTCGCGCAGTACCTACGAGCAGTACTTC. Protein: CASSRSTYEQYF.

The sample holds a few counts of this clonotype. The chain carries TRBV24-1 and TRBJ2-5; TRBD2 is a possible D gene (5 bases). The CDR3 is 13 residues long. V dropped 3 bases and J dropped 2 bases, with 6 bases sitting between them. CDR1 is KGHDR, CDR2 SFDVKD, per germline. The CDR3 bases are TGTGCCACCAGTGATAGAGGGCAAGAGACCCAGTACTTC. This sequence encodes CATSDRGQETQYF.

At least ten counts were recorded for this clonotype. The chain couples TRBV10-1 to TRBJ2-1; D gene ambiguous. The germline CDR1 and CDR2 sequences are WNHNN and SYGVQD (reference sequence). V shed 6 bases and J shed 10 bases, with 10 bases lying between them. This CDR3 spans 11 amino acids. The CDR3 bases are TGCGCCAGCAGCGCTGGTAGGGAGCAGTTCTTC. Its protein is CASSAGREQFF.

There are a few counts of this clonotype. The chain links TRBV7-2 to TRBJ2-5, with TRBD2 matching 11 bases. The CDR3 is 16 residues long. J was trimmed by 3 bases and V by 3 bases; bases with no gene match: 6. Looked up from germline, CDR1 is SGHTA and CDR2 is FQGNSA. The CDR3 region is CASSFTTSGAKETQYF. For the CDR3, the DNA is TGTGCCAGCAGCTTCACGACTAGCGGGGCAAAAGAGACCCAGTACTTC.